This entry lists 22 T cell receptor beta chains sequenced from one sample in a study of graft-versus-host responses after intestinal transplantation. Their antigens remain unidentified. Produced via immunoSEQ multiplex PCR; TCRdb's table is partial and in-frame only. Among around 120,000 clones listed, approximately 92% were seen once. Sample: unstimulated CD4+ T cells sorted from spleen or lymph node cells, taken before intestinal transplant. The receptors stem from a human donor who received an intestinal transplant.

The chain employs TRBV29-1 and TRBJ2-1, with D unclear. This CDR3 has 13 residues. Germline values: CDR1 SQVTM, CDR2 ANQGSEA. CDR3 nucleotide sequence: TGCAGTGGCGGACGGAGCTCCTACAATGAGCAGTTCTTC. This encodes CSGGRSSYNEQFF.

This clone came up once. J is TRBJ2-1 and V is TRBV18; a possible D gene is TRBD1 (5 bases). The CDR3 is 15 residues long. Trimming pared 2 bases from V and 5 bases from J, leaving 13 bases between. CDR1 and CDR2 from the germline V gene are KGHSH and LQKENI. CDR3 in amino acids: CASSPNGHTNNEQFF. CDR3 nucleotides: TGTGCCAGCTCACCAAATGGACATACCAACAATGAGCAGTTCTTC.

V gene TRBV11-2 combines with J gene TRBJ2-1; D tentatively fits TRBD1 or TRBD2 (6 bases each). V was pared by 5 bases and J by 4 bases, with 12 bases between. Germline CDR1 and CDR2: SGHAT and FQNNGV. The CDR3 runs to 14 residues. CDR3 sequence (DNA): TGTGCCAGCAGCCCTAGGGGGGATTACAATGAGCAGTTCTTC. Its protein is CASSPRGDYNEQFF.

This clone was detected once. The chain links TRBV28 to TRBJ2-5, with D possibly matching TRBD2 (5 bases). This CDR3 has 13 residues. Between the trimmed V and J ends, which lost 5 bases and 4 bases, there was a span of 11 bases. Germline V gives CDR1 MDHEN, CDR2 SYDVKM. Here the CDR3 DNA reads TGTGCCAGCAGTCCCCCCCGGGGAGAGACCCAGTACTTC. This sequence encodes CASSPPRGETQYF.

In nucleotides, the CDR3 is TGTGCCAGCAGTTATAGGCTAGCCTCCTACAATGAGCAGTTCTTC. It encodes CASSYRLASYNEQFF. V is TRBV6-5 and J is TRBJ2-1; tentative D call: TRBD2 (5 bases). V lost 3 bases and J lost 0, with 9 bases in between. This CDR3 is built from 15 residues. The germline CDR1 and CDR2 sequences are MNHEY and SVGAGI.

The chain recombines TRBV2 with TRBJ2-4, with a weak D call TRBD2 (5 bases). This CDR3 is built from 13 residues. V was pared by 5 bases and J by 2 bases, with 7 bases between. CDR1 SNHLY and CDR2 FYNNEI come from the germline V gene. CDR3 nucleotides: TGTGCCAGCAGTCCTAGCCCCAAAAACATTCAGTACTTC. Translation gives CASSPSPKNIQYF.

The genes are TRBV27 and TRBJ1-1; TRBD1 might be the D (5 bases). The germline V and J ends were trimmed by 5 bases and 10 bases, with 14 bases remaining between them. Per the germline V gene, CDR1 is MNHEY and CDR2 is SMNVEV (reference sequence). This CDR3 spans 12 amino acids. CDR3 residues: CASSESGRGAFF. CDR3 nucleotide sequence: TGTGCCAGCAGTGAGTCCGGGAGGGGAGCTTTCTTT.

The rearrangement uses TRBV6-5 and TRBJ2-7; possibly TRBD1 or TRBD2 for D (5 bases each). The CDR3 extends over 15 amino acids. Germline CDR1 reads MNHEY; CDR2 reads SVGAGI. V gave up 4 bases and J gave up 3 bases, with 16 bases separating them. The CDR3 sequence is CASSSRFTGRYEQYF. CDR3 nucleotide sequence: TGTGCCAGCAGTTCACGGTTTACGGGGCGCTACGAGCAGTACTTC.

The V gene is TRBV18, the J gene TRBJ2-7; unclear D gene. Per germline, CDR1 KGHSH and CDR2 LQKENI. This CDR3 has 14 residues. Trimming took off 6 bases at V and 2 bases at J, with 14 bases between the two ends. As DNA, the CDR3 is TGTGCCAGCTCCCCGACGGAGCCTCCCTACGAGCAGTACTTC. Encoded protein: CASSPTEPPYEQYF.

CDR3 in amino acids: CASSLDLPSSYNEQFF. The CDR3 DNA reads TGCGCCAGCAGCTTGGATTTACCTAGCTCCTACAATGAGCAGTTCTTC. This rearrangement joins TRBV5-1 to TRBJ2-1, with D hard to call. From germline, CDR1 is SGHRS and CDR2 YFSETQ. CDR3 length: 16 amino acids. With 0 bases removed from V and 0 bases from J, the gap between germline ends came to 10 bases. Complete variable domain (other parts from reference TRBV5-1 and TRBJ2-1): KAGVTQTPRYLIKTRGQQVTLSCSPISGHRSVSWYQQTPGQGLQFLFEYFSETQRNKGNFPGRFSGRQFSNSRSEMNVSTLELGDSALYLCASSLDLPSSYNEQFFGPGTRLTVL.

The gene calls are TRBV5-6 and TRBJ2-7; no firm D call. V lost 4 bases and J lost 0, with 14 bases in between. Germline values: CDR1 SGHDT, CDR2 YYEEEE. The CDR3 spans 15 residues. The CDR3 DNA reads as TGTGCCAGCAGCCTAAATGGTTTGCACTCCTACGAGCAGTACTTC. Its translation is CASSLNGLHSYEQYF.

The chain is built from TRBV11-3 and TRBJ2-1; D assignment may be TRBD1 or TRBD2 (6 bases each). The CDR3 sequence is 13 residues long. The V gene lost 9 bases and the J gene lost 0 bases, with 9 bases spanning the gap. The V gene's germline CDR1 is SGHNT and CDR2 YENEEA. Written as DNA, the CDR3 is TGTGCCAGGGGGGGCCCCTCCTACAATGAGCAGTTCTTC. Translated: CARGGPSYNEQFF.

The chain couples TRBV19 to TRBJ1-2; the D gene is possibly TRBD1 (5 bases). The CDR3 covers 16 residues. Germline CDR1 LNHDA, CDR2 SQIVND (reference sequence). Trimming stripped 6 bases from V and 4 bases from J, with 21 bases between. The CDR3 protein is CASRPPSRDALYGYTF. The CDR3 coding sequence is TGTGCCAGTAGGCCTCCCTCTCGGGACGCCCTCTATGGCTACACCTTC.

This chain uses TRBV28 with TRBJ2-1, with D hard to call. V was shortened by 2 bases and J by 3 bases, with 2 bases between the two germline ends. Germline V gene data show CDR1 as MDHEN and CDR2 as SYDVKM. The CDR3 totals 12 residues. In DNA form, the CDR3 reads TGTGCCAGCAGTTTAGTCTACAATGAGCAGTTCTTC. Its translation is CASSLVYNEQFF. The full variable domain, its missing parts supplied by reference TRBV28 and TRBJ2-1, is DVKVTQSSRYLVKRTGEKVFLECVQDMDHENMFWYRQDPGLGLRLIYFSYDVKMKEKGDIPEGYSVSREKKERFSLILESASTNQTSMYLCASSLVYNEQFFGPGTRLTVL.

This chain uses TRBV29-1 with TRBJ1-2; unclear D gene. Germline values: CDR1 SQVTM, CDR2 ANQGSEA. The V end lost 4 bases, the J end lost 1 base, and 10 bases lay between the germline ends. The CDR3 is 13 residues long. The DNA for the CDR3 is TGCAGCGTTGTCTGGGGATATAACTATGGCTACACCTTC. Translation gives CSVVWGYNYGYTF.

Only one count was recorded for this clone. The gene calls are TRBV25-1 and TRBJ2-3; D is possibly TRBD1 (6 bases). The CDR3 runs to 16 residues. Germline CDR1 reads MGHDK; CDR2 reads SYGVNS. The V gene lost 5 bases and the J gene lost 0 bases, with 15 bases spanning the gap. CDR3 bases: TGTGCCAGCAGTAAGCCGGGACATTGGAGCACAGATACGCAGTATTTT. Protein: CASSKPGHWSTDTQYF.

The J gene is TRBJ2-7, the V gene TRBV11-2; TRBD2 agrees at 8 bases. The CDR3 is 14 amino acids. Germline CDR1 and CDR2: SGHAT and FQNNGV. V trimming: 2 bases; J trimming: 5 bases; junction bases outside the gene matches: 5. The CDR3: CASSLWRGANEQYF. DNA for the CDR3: TGTGCCAGCAGCTTATGGCGGGGGGCCAACGAGCAGTACTTC.

The CDR3 loop reads CASADRGLNAEAFF. In nucleotides, the CDR3 is TGTGCCAGCGCGGACAGGGGCTTAAACGCTGAAGCTTTCTTT. V gene TRBV27 combines with J gene TRBJ1-1; 9 bases agree with TRBD1. This CDR3 has 14 residues. Losses at the gene ends were 8 bases for V and 6 bases for J; bases not matched to a gene: 10. CDR1 is MNHEY, CDR2 SMNVEV, per germline (reference sequence).

The CDR3 nucleotides are TGTGCCTGGGGGGCTGGAAACACCATATATTTT. Amino acids: CAWGAGNTIYF. The chain employs TRBV30 and TRBJ1-3; D is uncertain. The V gene's germline CDR1 is GTSNPN and CDR2 SVGIG (reference sequence). The CDR3 spans 11 residues. The V end was cut by 5 bases, the J end by 2 bases, with 4 bases between.

The V call is TRBV30, the J call TRBJ1-2, with D hard to call. CDR3 size: 11 residues. The V and J ends lost 3 bases and 2 bases respectively, with 4 bases between them. The germline CDR1 and CDR2 sequences are GTSNPN and SVGIG (reference sequence). The CDR3 bases are TGTGCCTGGAGGGTCAACTATGGCTACACCTTC. It codes for CAWRVNYGYTF.

The chain recombines TRBV30 with TRBJ2-1; D is uncertain. V dropped 2 bases and J dropped 0 bases, with 17 bases sitting between them. CDR1 is GTSNPN, CDR2 SVGIG, per germline (reference sequence). The CDR3 is 17 amino acids. CDR3 sequence (DNA): TGTGCCTGGAGTCATTGGTATTCGGGTAGCTCCTACAATGAGCAGTTCTTC. It yields the protein CAWSHWYSGSSYNEQFF.

As DNA, the CDR3 is TGTGCCAGCTCACCACCCGACAGGTCCTCCTACGAGCAGTACTTC. Protein product: CASSPPDRSSYEQYF. The rearrangement links TRBV18 to TRBJ2-7, with a weak D call TRBD1 (6 bases). The V and J ends lost 0 bases and 0 bases respectively, with 9 bases between them. The germline CDR1 and CDR2 sequences are KGHSH and LQKENI. The CDR3 length is 15 residues.